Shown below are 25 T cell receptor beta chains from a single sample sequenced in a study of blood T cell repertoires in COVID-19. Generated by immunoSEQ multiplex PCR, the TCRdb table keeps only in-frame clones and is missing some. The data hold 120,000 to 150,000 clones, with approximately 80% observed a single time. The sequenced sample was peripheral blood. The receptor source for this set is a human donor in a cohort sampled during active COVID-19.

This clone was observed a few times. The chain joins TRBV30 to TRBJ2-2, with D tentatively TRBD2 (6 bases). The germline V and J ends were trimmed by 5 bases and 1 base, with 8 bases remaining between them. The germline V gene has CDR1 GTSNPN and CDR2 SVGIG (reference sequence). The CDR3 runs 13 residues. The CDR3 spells CAWGSGNTGELFF. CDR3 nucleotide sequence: TGTGCCTGGGGTAGCGGGAACACCGGGGAGCTGTTTTTT. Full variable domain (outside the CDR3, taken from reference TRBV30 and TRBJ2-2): SQTIHQWPATLVQPVGSPLSLECTVEGTSNPNLYWYRQAAGRGLQLLFYSVGIGQISSEVPQNLSASRPQDRQFILSSKKLLLSDSGFYLCAWGSGNTGELFFGEGSRLTVL.

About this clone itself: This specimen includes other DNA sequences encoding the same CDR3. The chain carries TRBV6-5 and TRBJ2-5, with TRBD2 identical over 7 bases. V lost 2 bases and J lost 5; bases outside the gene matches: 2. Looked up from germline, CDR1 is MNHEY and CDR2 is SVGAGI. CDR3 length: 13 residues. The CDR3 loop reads CASSYLGGETQYF. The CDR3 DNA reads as TGTGCCAGCAGTTACCTCGGGGGGGAGACCCAGTACTTC.

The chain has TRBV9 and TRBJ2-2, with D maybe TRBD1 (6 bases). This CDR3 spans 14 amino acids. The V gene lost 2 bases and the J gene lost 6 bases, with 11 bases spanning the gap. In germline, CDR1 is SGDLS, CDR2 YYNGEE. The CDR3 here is CASSVQQGAGELFF. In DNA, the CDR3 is TGTGCCAGCAGCGTTCAACAGGGTGCCGGGGAGCTGTTTTTT.

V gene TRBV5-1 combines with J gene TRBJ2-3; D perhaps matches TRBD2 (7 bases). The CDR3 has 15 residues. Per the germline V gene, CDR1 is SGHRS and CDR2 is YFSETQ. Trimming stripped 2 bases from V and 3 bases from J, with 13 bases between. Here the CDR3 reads CASSLGGGGTDTQYF. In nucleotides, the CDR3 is TGCGCCAGCAGCTTAGGCGGGGGCGGGACAGATACGCAGTATTTT.

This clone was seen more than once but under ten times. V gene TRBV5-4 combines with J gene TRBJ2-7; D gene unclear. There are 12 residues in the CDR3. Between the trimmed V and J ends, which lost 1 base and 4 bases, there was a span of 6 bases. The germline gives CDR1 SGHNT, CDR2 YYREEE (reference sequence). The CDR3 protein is CASSLLGYEQYF. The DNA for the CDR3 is TGTGCCAGCAGCTTGCTAGGATACGAGCAGTACTTC.

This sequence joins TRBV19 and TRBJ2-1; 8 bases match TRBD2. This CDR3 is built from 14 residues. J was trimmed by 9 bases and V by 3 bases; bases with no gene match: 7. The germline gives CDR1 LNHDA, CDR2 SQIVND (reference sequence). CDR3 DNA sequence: TGTGCCAGTAGTATCGGAGCGGGGGCTCTTGAGCAGTTCTTC. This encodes CASSIGAGALEQFF.

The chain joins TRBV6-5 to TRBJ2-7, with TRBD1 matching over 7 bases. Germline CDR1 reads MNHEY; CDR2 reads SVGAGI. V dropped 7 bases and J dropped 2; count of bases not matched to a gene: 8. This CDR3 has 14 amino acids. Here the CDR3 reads CASKRFQGAYEQYF. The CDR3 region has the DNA TGTGCCAGCAAAAGGTTTCAGGGGGCCTACGAGCAGTACTTC.

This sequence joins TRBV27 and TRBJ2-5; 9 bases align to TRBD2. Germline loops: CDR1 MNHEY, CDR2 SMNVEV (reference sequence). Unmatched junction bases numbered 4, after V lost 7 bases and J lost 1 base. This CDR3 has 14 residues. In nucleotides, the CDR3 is TGTGCCAGCAAGCCGGGACTAGCCCAAGAGACCCAGTACTTC. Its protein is CASKPGLAQETQYF.

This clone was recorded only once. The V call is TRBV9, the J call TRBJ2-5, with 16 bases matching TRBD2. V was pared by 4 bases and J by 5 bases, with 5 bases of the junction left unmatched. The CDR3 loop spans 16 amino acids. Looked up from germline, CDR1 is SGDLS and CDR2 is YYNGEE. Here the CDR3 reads CASSSGTSGGAETQYF. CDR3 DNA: TGTGCCAGCAGCTCCGGGACTAGCGGGGGGGCTGAGACCCAGTACTTC.

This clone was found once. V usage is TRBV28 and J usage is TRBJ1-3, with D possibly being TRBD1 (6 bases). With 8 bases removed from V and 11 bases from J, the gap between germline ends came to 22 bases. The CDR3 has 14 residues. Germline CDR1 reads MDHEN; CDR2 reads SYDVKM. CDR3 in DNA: TGTGCCAGCGCGCCGGGACATTCTTCTACGGCCATATATTTT. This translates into CASAPGHSSTAIYF. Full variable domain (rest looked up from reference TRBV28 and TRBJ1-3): DVKVTQSSRYLVKRTGEKVFLECVQDMDHENMFWYRQDPGLGLRLIYFSYDVKMKEKGDIPEGYSVSREKKERFSLILESASTNQTSMYLCASAPGHSSTAIYFGEGSWLTVV.

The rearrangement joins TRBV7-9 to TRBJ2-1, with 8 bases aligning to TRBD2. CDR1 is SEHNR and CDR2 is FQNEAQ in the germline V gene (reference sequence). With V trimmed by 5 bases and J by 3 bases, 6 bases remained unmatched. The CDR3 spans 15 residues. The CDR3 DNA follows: TGTGCCAGCAGCCCACTAGCGGACAACTACAATGAGCAGTTCTTC. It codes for CASSPLADNYNEQFF. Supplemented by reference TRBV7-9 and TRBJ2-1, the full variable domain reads DTGVSQNPRHKITKRGQNVTFRCDPISEHNRLYWYRQTLGQGPEFLTYFQNEAQLEKSRLLSDRFSAERPKGSFSTLEIQRTEQGDSAMYLCASSPLADNYNEQFFGPGTRLTVL.

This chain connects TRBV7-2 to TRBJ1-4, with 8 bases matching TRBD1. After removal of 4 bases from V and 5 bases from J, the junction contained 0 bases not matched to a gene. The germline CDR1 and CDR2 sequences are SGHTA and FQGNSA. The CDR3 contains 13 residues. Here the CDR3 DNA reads TGTGCCAGCAGCTACAGGGGGAATGAAAAACTGTTTTTT. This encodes CASSYRGNEKLFF.

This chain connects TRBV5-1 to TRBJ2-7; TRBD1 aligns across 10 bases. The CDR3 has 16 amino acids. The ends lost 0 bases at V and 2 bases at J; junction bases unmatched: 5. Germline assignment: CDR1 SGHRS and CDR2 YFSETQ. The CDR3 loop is CASSLAGQGRTYEQYF. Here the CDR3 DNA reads TGCGCCAGCAGCTTGGCGGGACAGGGGAGAACCTACGAGCAGTACTTC.

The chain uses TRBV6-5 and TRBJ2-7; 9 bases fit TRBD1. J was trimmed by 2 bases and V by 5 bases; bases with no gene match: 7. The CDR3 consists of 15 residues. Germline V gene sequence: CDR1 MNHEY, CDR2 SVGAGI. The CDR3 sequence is CASSPTGGSAYEQYF. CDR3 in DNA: TGTGCCAGCAGTCCCACAGGGGGCTCGGCCTACGAGCAGTACTTC.

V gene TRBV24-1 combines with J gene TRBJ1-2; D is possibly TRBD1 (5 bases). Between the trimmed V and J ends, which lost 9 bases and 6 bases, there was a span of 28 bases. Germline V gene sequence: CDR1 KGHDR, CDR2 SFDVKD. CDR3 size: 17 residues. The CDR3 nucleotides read TGTGCCACCTCGGGGGTTAAAGGGGATAGGTTGCAGGATGGCTACACCTTC. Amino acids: CATSGVKGDRLQDGYTF.

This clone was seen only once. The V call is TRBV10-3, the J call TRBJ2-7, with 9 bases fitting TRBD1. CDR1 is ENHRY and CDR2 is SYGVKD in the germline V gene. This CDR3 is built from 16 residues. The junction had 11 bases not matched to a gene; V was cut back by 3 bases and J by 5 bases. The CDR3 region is CAISESGQGTVHEQYF. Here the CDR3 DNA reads TGTGCCATCAGTGAATCGGGACAGGGTACGGTCCACGAGCAGTACTTC.

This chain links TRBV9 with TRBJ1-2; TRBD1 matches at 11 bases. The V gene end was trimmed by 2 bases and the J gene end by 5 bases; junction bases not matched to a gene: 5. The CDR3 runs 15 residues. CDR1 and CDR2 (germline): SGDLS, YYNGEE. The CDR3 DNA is TGTGCCAGCAGCGTGGGACAGGGGGTAGGTTATGGCTACACCTTC. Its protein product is CASSVGQGVGYGYTF.

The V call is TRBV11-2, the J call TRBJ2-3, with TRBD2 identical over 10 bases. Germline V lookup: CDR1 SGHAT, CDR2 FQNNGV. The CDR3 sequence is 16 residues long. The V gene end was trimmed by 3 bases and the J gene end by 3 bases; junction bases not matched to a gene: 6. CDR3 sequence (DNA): TGTGCCAGCAGCTTCGAGCGGGGGGGCCCGACAGATACGCAGTATTTT. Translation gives CASSFERGGPTDTQYF.

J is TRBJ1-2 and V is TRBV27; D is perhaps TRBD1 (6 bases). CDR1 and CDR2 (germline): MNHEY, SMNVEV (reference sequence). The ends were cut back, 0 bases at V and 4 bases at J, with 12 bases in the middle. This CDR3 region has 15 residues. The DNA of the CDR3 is TGTGCCAGCAGTTTATCGGCCCAGGGGAGCTATGGCTACACCTTC. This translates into CASSLSAQGSYGYTF.

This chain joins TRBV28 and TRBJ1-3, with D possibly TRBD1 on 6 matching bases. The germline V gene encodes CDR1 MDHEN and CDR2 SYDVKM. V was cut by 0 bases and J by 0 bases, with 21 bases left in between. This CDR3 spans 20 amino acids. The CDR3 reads CASSLWNDRYGLSSGNTIYF. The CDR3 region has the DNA TGTGCCAGCAGTTTATGGAACGACAGGTACGGATTAAGCTCTGGAAACACCATATATTTT.

CDR3: CASSLNPQPRGRTEAFF. The CDR3 nucleotides read TGTGCCAGCAGTTTAAACCCCCAGCCTAGGGGGCGGACTGAAGCTTTCTTT. This chain uses TRBV27 with TRBJ1-1, with 7 bases matching TRBD1. V was clipped by 2 bases and J by 5 bases; unmatched bases: 14. This CDR3 is 17 amino acids long. Germline lookup yields CDR1 MNHEY and CDR2 SMNVEV (reference sequence).

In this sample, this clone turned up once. DNA for the CDR3: TGTGCCAGCAGCCAAGTTGAGGGGGGGCCGCGGTTCTTC. This gives the protein CASSQVEGGPRFF. V and J are TRBV3-1 (or the pseudogene TRBV3-2) and TRBJ2-1; possible D gene TRBD2, 7 bases. Germline V lookup: CDR1 LGHDT, CDR2 YNNKEL (reference sequence). The CDR3 is made up of 13 amino acids. V shed 1 base and J shed 15 bases, with 16 bases lying between them.

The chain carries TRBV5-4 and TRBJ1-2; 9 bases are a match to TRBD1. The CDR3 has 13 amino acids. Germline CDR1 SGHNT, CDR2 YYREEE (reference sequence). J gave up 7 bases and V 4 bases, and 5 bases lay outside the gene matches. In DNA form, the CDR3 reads TGTGCCAGCAGCAGCCGGGACAGGGTTGGCTACACCTTC. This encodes CASSSRDRVGYTF.

CDR3 sequence (DNA): TGTGCCAGCAGTTACTCGACAGAAGGATTAGGAAACACCATATATTTT. Translated: CASSYSTEGLGNTIYF. This chain links TRBV6-6 with TRBJ1-3; D may be TRBD1 (5 bases). This CDR3 has 16 residues. With 0 bases removed from V and 4 bases from J, the gap between germline ends came to 13 bases. Germline values: CDR1 MNHNY, CDR2 SVGAGI (reference sequence).

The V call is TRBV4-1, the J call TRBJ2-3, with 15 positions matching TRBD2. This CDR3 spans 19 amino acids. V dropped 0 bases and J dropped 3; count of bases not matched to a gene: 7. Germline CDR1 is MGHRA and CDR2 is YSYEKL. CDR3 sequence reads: CASSQEWTSGGARTDTQYF. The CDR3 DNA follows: TGCGCCAGCAGCCAAGAGTGGACTAGCGGGGGGGCGAGGACAGATACGCAGTATTTT.